Each of the 24 T cell receptor beta chains below was sequenced from the same sample in a study of blood T cell repertoires in COVID-19. Some clones are missing from TCRdb's copy, which holds only in-frame ones; the method was immunoSEQ multiplex PCR. The data contain roughly 120,000 clones, over 85% of them singletons. Sequences were obtained from peripheral blood. These receptors came from a man aged 45 to 65 with active COVID-19.

This rearrangement joins TRBV3-1 (or the pseudogene TRBV3-2) to TRBJ2-2, with a possible D match to TRBD2 (5 bases). Germline CDR1 and CDR2: LGHDT and YNNKEL (reference sequence). With 0 bases removed from V and 1 base from J, the gap between germline ends came to 12 bases. The CDR3 length is 17 residues. DNA for the CDR3: TGTGCCAGCAGCCAAGAGTCCGTCGGAGGGAACACCGGGGAGCTGTTTTTT. Translated, it gives CASSQESVGGNTGELFF.

This chain joins TRBV6-5 and TRBJ1-2, with D perhaps TRBD1 (5 bases). The CDR3 covers 13 residues. Trimming took off 5 bases at V and 1 base at J, with 8 bases between the two ends. CDR1 MNHEY and CDR2 SVGAGI come from the germline V gene. The CDR3 DNA follows: TGTGCCAGCAGTAGGGGCGGTAACTATGGCTACACCTTC. This sequence encodes CASSRGGNYGYTF.

The chain is built from TRBV4-1 and TRBJ1-1, with 10 bases aligning to TRBD1. With V trimmed by 1 base and J by 9 bases, 5 bases remained unmatched. The length of the CDR3 is 14 residues. In germline, CDR1 is MGHRA, CDR2 YSYEKL. The CDR3 nucleotides read TGCGCCAGCAGCCAAGGCGGACAGGGGGTGAAAGCTTTCTTT. This gives the protein CASSQGGQGVKAFF.

The J gene is TRBJ1-1, the V gene TRBV5-4; TRBD1 agrees at 9 bases. The trim removed 4 bases at V and 6 bases at J, leaving 7 bases unmatched. The CDR3 contains 14 residues. Germline CDR1 reads SGHNT; CDR2 reads YYREEE (reference sequence). In nucleotides, the CDR3 is TGTGCCAGCAGCGAAACAGGGGGCGTCGCTGAAGCTTTCTTT. Translation gives CASSETGGVAEAFF.

The chain has TRBV18 and TRBJ1-2; D uncertain. This CDR3 region has 15 residues. Trimming pared 2 bases from V and 0 bases from J, leaving 10 bases between. CDR1 is KGHSH, CDR2 LQKENI, per germline. The CDR3 DNA sequence: TGTGCCAGCTCACCAAATACAGTAGCTAACTATGGCTACACCTTC. Its translation: CASSPNTVANYGYTF. The full variable domain, completed using reference TRBV18 and TRBJ1-2, is NAGVMQNPRHLVRRRGQEARLRCSPMKGHSHVYWYRQLPEEGLKFMVYLQKENIIDESGMPKERFSAEFPKEGPSILRIQQVVRGDSAAYFCASSPNTVANYGYTFGSGTRLTVV.

The chain uses TRBV10-2 and TRBJ1-1; D not resolved. V was shortened by 4 bases and J by 8 bases, with 17 bases between the two germline ends. Germline loops: CDR1 WSHSY, CDR2 SAAADI. This CDR3 is built from 14 residues. The CDR3 loop is CASSAKRRAFEAFF. CDR3 DNA: TGCGCCAGCAGTGCTAAACGGAGGGCATTCGAAGCTTTCTTT.

The chain combines TRBV2 with TRBJ1-5; 7 nucleotides line up with TRBD1. The germline V gene has CDR1 SNHLY and CDR2 FYNNEI. This CDR3 spans 14 amino acids. The V segment lost 6 bases and the J segment 2 bases; nucleotides outside the gene matches: 4. The DNA of the CDR3 is TGTGCCAGCAGAAATGACAGGGGCAATCAGCCCCAGCATTTT. This sequence encodes CASRNDRGNQPQHF.

The chain couples TRBV11-1 to TRBJ2-2, with 11 bases matching TRBD1. In germline, CDR1 is SGHAT, CDR2 FQDESV (reference sequence). With 5 bases clipped from V and 2 bases from J, the junction kept 4 bases outside the gene matches. This CDR3 is 16 amino acids long. CDR3 nucleotides: TGTGCCAGCAGCGAGGACAGGGGGCGTAACACCGGGGAGCTGTTTTTT. Translation gives CASSEDRGRNTGELFF.

CDR3 amino acids: CASSQRTGESGNTIYF. The DNA for the CDR3 is TGTGCCAGCAGCCAGCGGACAGGGGAATCTGGAAACACCATATATTTT. This chain uses TRBV7-6 with TRBJ1-3, with 9 bases matching TRBD1. There are 16 residues in the CDR3. V lost 5 bases to trimming and J lost 1 base; unmatched junction nucleotides: 6. Germline V gene sequence: CDR1 SGHVS, CDR2 FNYEAQ.

This clone has just one count. The rearrangement links TRBV15 to TRBJ1-1, with a tentative D call TRBD1 (6 bases). The CDR3 extends over 14 amino acids. CDR1 LNHNV and CDR2 YYDKDF come from the germline V gene (reference sequence). V lost 4 bases and J 4 bases, leaving 13 bases between the germline ends. Here the CDR3 reads CATSIAGGSTEAFF. The CDR3 coding sequence is TGTGCCACCAGCATAGCGGGGGGCTCCACTGAAGCTTTCTTT.

The CDR3 region is CASSPAAGGPYEQYV. CDR3 nucleotide sequence: TGCGCCAGCAGCCCCGCAGCGGGAGGGCCCTACGAGCAGTACGTC. This rearrangement joins TRBV5-1 to TRBJ2-7; 10 bases align to TRBD2. V lost 4 bases, J lost 2 bases, and 6 bases stayed unmatched. The CDR3 sequence is 15 residues long. Germline CDR1 is SGHRS and CDR2 is YFSETQ.

The V call is TRBV11-1, the J call TRBJ2-3; TRBD1 agrees at 7 bases. Trimming removed 6 bases from V and 3 bases from J; junction bases left unmatched: 9. Per the germline V gene, CDR1 is SGHAT and CDR2 is FQDESV (reference sequence). The CDR3 length is 15 residues. CDR3 in DNA: TGTGCCAGCAGAACTGACAGGGTCGGTACAGATACGCAGTATTTT. Its translation is CASRTDRVGTDTQYF.

Notes on this clone: Sequence at one end of the junction differs from germline and may be a read error. The CDR3 DNA reads as TGTGCCACCAGTGACGCCGGTGACATACTCTTT. Amino acids: CATSDAGDILF. The V and J genes are TRBV24-1 and TRBJ1-1; D remains unclear. The CDR3 runs 11 residues. In germline, CDR1 is KGHDR, CDR2 SFDVKD.

This chain connects TRBV24-1 to TRBJ2-1, with TRBD2 as a possible D gene (5 bases). The V gene's germline CDR1 is KGHDR and CDR2 SFDVKD. The V end was cut by 3 bases, the J end by 8 bases, with 10 bases between. The CDR3 has 13 amino acids. DNA for the CDR3: TGTGCCACCAGTGATGTGGGGAGACATGAGCAGTTCTTC. Its protein product is CATSDVGRHEQFF.

The genes are TRBV7-9 and TRBJ2-2, with D perhaps TRBD2 (5 bases). Trimming took 2 bases from V and 0 from J, leaving 7 bases between them. The CDR3 loop spans 15 amino acids. The germline V gene encodes CDR1 SEHNR and CDR2 FQNEAQ (reference sequence). The CDR3 spells CASSLPRANTGELFF. The CDR3 nucleotides read TGTGCCAGCAGCTTACCGCGGGCGAACACCGGGGAGCTGTTTTTT. Variable domain in full (rest from reference TRBV7-9 and TRBJ2-2): DTGVSQNPRHKITKRGQNVTFRCDPISEHNRLYWYRQTLGQGPEFLTYFQNEAQLEKSRLLSDRFSAERPKGSFSTLEIQRTEQGDSAMYLCASSLPRANTGELFFGEGSRLTVL.

This chain uses TRBV4-2 with TRBJ2-5; 7 positions match TRBD1. This CDR3 comprises 15 residues. V gave up 2 bases and J gave up 4 bases; unmatched junction bases: 7. CDR1 is LGHNA and CDR2 is YNFKEQ in the germline V gene. The CDR3 protein is CASSQKGGEVETQYF. The CDR3 bases are TGTGCCAGCAGCCAAAAAGGGGGCGAGGTAGAGACCCAGTACTTC.

V gene TRBV4-1 combines with J gene TRBJ1-5; maybe TRBD1 (5 bases). The CDR3 is made up of 17 amino acids. V lost 0 bases and J 3 bases, leaving 15 bases between the germline ends. CDR1 MGHRA and CDR2 YSYEKL come from the germline V gene. For the CDR3, the DNA is TGCGCCAGCAGCCAAGACTTCTGGGGCAGCCTCAATCAGCCCCAGCATTTT. It translates to CASSQDFWGSLNQPQHF.

The gene calls are TRBV6-2 or TRBV6-3 and TRBJ1-1; 7 positions match TRBD1. Germline V gene sequence: CDR1 MNHEY, CDR2 SVGEGT. The CDR3 is 16 residues long. Trimming removed 3 bases from V and 3 bases from J; junction bases left unmatched: 10. The CDR3 loop is CASSYSHGQGDTEAFF. DNA for the CDR3: TGTGCCAGCAGTTATTCCCACGGGCAGGGGGACACTGAAGCTTTCTTT.

The chain has TRBV7-7 and TRBJ1-2, with TRBD1 as a possible D gene (5 bases). Germline loops: CDR1 SSHAT, CDR2 FNYEAQ (reference sequence). V was pared by 3 bases and J by 4 bases, with 18 bases between. The CDR3 contains 16 residues. The CDR3 bases are TGTGCCAGCAGCTTTGATGGCAGGGTTCCTACCTATGGCTACACCTTC. This translates into CASSFDGRVPTYGYTF.

The genes are TRBV30 and TRBJ2-5; possibly TRBD1 for D (5 bases). This CDR3 region has 13 residues. V dropped 7 bases and J dropped 2 bases, with 14 bases sitting between them. The germline CDR1 and CDR2 sequences are GTSNPN and SVGIG (reference sequence). The CDR3, as DNA: TGTGCCTCGACCCAACAGGTACAAGAGACCCAGTACTTC. Translation: CASTQQVQETQYF.

The chain carries TRBV11-3 and TRBJ2-7; D might be TRBD2 (6 bases). CDR3 length: 17 residues. V shed 1 base and J shed 2 bases, with 18 bases lying between them. CDR1 is SGHNT, CDR2 YENEEA, per germline. The chain's CDR3 is CASSLASGSRLTYEQYV. The CDR3 DNA sequence: TGTGCCAGCAGCTTAGCGTCCGGGAGTCGACTAACCTACGAGCAGTACGTC.

This clone was observed once. The chain couples TRBV5-4 to TRBJ2-7, with unresolved D. CDR1 and CDR2 (germline): SGHNT, YYREEE (reference sequence). The V end lost 4 bases, the J end lost 6 bases, and 14 bases lay between the germline ends. The CDR3 runs to 13 residues. CDR3 sequence: CASSPGSQAEQYF. The CDR3 DNA reads as TGTGCCAGCAGCCCAGGAAGCCAGGCCGAGCAGTACTTC. The full variable domain, completed using reference TRBV5-4 and TRBJ2-7, is ETGVTQSPTHLIKTRGQQVTLRCSSQSGHNTVSWYQQALGQGPQFIFQYYREEENGRGNFPPRFSGLQFPNYSSELNVNALELDDSALYLCASSPGSQAEQYFGPGTRLTVT.

The rearrangement links TRBV11-3 to TRBJ1-3, with no clear D. Germline V gene lookup returns CDR1 SGHNT and CDR2 YENEEA. V was clipped by 5 bases and J by 0 bases, with 14 bases between them. The CDR3 consists of 16 residues. The CDR3 sequence: CASSPSYYVSGNTIYF. CDR3 nucleotides: TGTGCCAGCAGCCCCAGTTATTATGTCTCTGGAAACACCATATATTTT.

V usage is TRBV27 and J usage is TRBJ2-5, with a weak D call TRBD2 (6 bases). This CDR3 has 14 residues. V lost 3 bases, J lost 2 bases, and 10 bases lay in between. Per germline, CDR1 MNHEY and CDR2 SMNVEV (reference sequence). The CDR3 DNA is TGTGCCAGCAGTTTCGGGAGCCGACAAGAGACCCAGTACTTC. Protein: CASSFGSRQETQYF.